This entry lists 29 T cell receptor beta chains sequenced from one sample in a study of T cells after yellow fever vaccination. From the 5' RACE reads, TCRdb called clonotypes with MiXCR, one entry per CDR3 protein. This table has over 250,000 distinct CDR3 sequences, about 5.2% appearing once. The sample in question was CD4+ T cells sorted from PBMCs, obtained on the day of the yellow fever booster vaccination. All receptors derive from a man aged 18 to 29 who received the YFV17D yellow fever vaccine.

This clonotype was recorded a few times. The CDR3 DNA follows: TGTGCCAGCAGCTTAGTCGGGACAGCGAACACCGGGGAGCTGTTTTTT. This codes for CASSLVGTANTGELFF. The chain links TRBV11-2 to TRBJ2-2; TRBD1 agrees at 7 bases. The germline V gene has CDR1 SGHAT and CDR2 FQNNGV. The CDR3 has 16 residues. The trim removed 1 base at V and 0 bases at J, leaving 2 bases unmatched. Together with reference TRBV11-2 and TRBJ2-2, the CDR3 gives the full variable domain: EAGVAQSPRYKIIEKRQSVAFWCNPISGHATLYWYQQILGQGPKLLIQFQNNGVVDDSQLPKDRFSAERLKGVDSTLKIQPAKLEDSAVYLCASSLVGTANTGELFFGEGSRLTVL.

The rearrangement uses TRBV5-6 and TRBJ1-5; TRBD1 aligns across 7 bases. V gave up 4 bases and J gave up 4 bases; unmatched junction bases: 8. CDR3 length equals 15 residues. CDR1 is SGHDT, CDR2 YYEEEE, per germline. The CDR3 DNA is TGTGCCAGCAGCACCTGGGACAGCCCAAATCAGCCCCAGCATTTT. Translated: CASSTWDSPNQPQHF.

The gene calls are TRBV19 and TRBJ2-3, with 8 bases that match TRBD1. Germline assignment: CDR1 LNHDA and CDR2 SQIVND (reference sequence). This CDR3 contains 15 residues. V was pared by 7 bases and J by 6 bases, with 12 bases of the junction left unmatched. Here the CDR3 reads CASTPDRGVGDTQYF. CDR3 in DNA: TGTGCCAGTACCCCCGACAGGGGAGTAGGGGATACGCAGTATTTT.

This clonotype has a handful of counts. The rearrangement uses TRBV4-1 and TRBJ1-5; no clear D gene. Per germline, CDR1 MGHRA and CDR2 YSYEKL. This CDR3 is built from 16 residues. The germline V and J ends were trimmed by 2 bases and 2 bases, with 13 bases remaining between them. The CDR3 is CASSQSLTRGNQPQHF. In DNA, the CDR3 is TGCGCCAGCAGCCAATCTTTAACGAGGGGCAATCAGCCCCAGCATTTT.

The genes are TRBV6-5 and TRBJ2-2; D might be TRBD1 or TRBD2, each matching 5 bases. The CDR3 runs 19 residues. Germline assignment: CDR1 MNHEY and CDR2 SVGAGI. V was cut by 5 bases and J by 1 base, with 23 bases left in between. This chain's CDR3 is CASSLLRDDGPLNTGELFF. DNA of the CDR3: TGTGCCAGCAGTCTACTACGGGACGACGGCCCCTTGAACACCGGGGAGCTGTTTTTT.

This clonotype has just a few counts. J is TRBJ2-2 and V is TRBV11-1, with D unclear. The length of the CDR3 is 16 residues. Deletions cut 2 bases from V and 1 base from J, with 11 bases between. Germline V gene data show CDR1 as SGHAT and CDR2 as FQDESV (reference sequence). The CDR3 DNA is TGTGCCAGCAGCTTAAGAAGGACGGAGAACACCGGGGAGCTGTTTTTT. Encoded protein: CASSLRRTENTGELFF. The variable domain in full, completed from reference TRBV11-1 and TRBJ2-2, reads EAEVAQSPRYKITEKSQAVAFWCDPISGHATLYWYRQILGQGPELLVQFQDESVVDDSQLPKDRFSAERLKGVDSTLKIQPAELGDSAMYLCASSLRRTENTGELFFGEGSRLTVL.

V usage is TRBV18 and J usage is TRBJ1-5; D might be TRBD1 (6 bases). CDR1 and CDR2 (germline): KGHSH, LQKENI. This CDR3 has 12 amino acids. V gave up 6 bases and J gave up 6 bases, with 9 bases separating them. CDR3 region: CASSTQGQPQHF. DNA of the CDR3: TGTGCCAGCTCGACACAGGGTCAGCCCCAGCATTTT.

This clonotype came up many times. V gene TRBV29-1 combines with J gene TRBJ2-3, with D possibly TRBD2 on 5 matching bases. This CDR3 has 13 residues. The V and J ends lost 6 bases and 2 bases respectively, with 12 bases between them. The germline gives CDR1 SQVTM, CDR2 ANQGSEA. CDR3 DNA: TGCAGCGTCGGGCTAGCCCTCACAGATACGCAGTATTTT. Its protein product is CSVGLALTDTQYF.

J is TRBJ1-1 and V is TRBV4-1, with 8 bases matching TRBD1. Germline CDR1 MGHRA, CDR2 YSYEKL. The V and J ends lost 1 base and 11 bases, in that order; junction bases with no gene match: 15. CDR3 size: 16 residues. Written as DNA, the CDR3 is TGCGCCAGCAGCCAAGCGGTCCGGGACAGGCCGTCCTGGGCTTTCTTT. It translates to CASSQAVRDRPSWAFF.

This clonotype showed up many times. The chain recombines TRBV5-1 with TRBJ2-1, with TRBD1 matching over 10 bases. This CDR3 has 15 residues. Germline CDR1 SGHRS, CDR2 YFSETQ. J was trimmed by 6 bases and V by 3 bases; bases with no gene match: 6. In DNA, the CDR3 is TGCGCCAGCAGCTCCGCCGGGACAGGGGTCAATGAGCAGTTCTTC. Translated, it gives CASSSAGTGVNEQFF.

This clonotype appeared a few times. The chain has TRBV6-5 and TRBJ1-1; 11 bases fit TRBD1. This CDR3 has 12 residues. The germline V gene has CDR1 MNHEY and CDR2 SVGAGI. Losses at the gene ends were 8 bases for V and 11 bases for J; bases not matched to a gene: 7. CDR3 in amino acids: CASWGTGGDAFF. CDR3 DNA sequence: TGTGCCAGCTGGGGGACAGGGGGAGATGCTTTCTTT.

This clonotype was counted between two and nine times. The V and J genes are TRBV4-3 and TRBJ1-2; D ambiguous. V gave up 0 bases and J gave up 8 bases, with 10 bases separating them. There are 13 residues in the CDR3. The germline V gene encodes CDR1 LGHNA and CDR2 YSLEER. The CDR3 DNA follows: TGCGCCAGCAGCCAAGATTCGACCCGGGGCTACACCTTC. Protein sequence: CASSQDSTRGYTF.

The chain uses TRBV6-6 and TRBJ2-3; 15 positions match TRBD2. V lost 6 bases, J lost 2 bases, and 6 bases stayed unmatched. CDR3 length equals 17 residues. Germline V gene data show CDR1 as MNHNY and CDR2 as SVGAGI (reference sequence). The CDR3 DNA sequence: TGTGCCAGCAGCCGGACTAGCGGGGGGGAGGTCACAGATACGCAGTATTTT. It is translated as CASSRTSGGEVTDTQYF.

This clonotype was picked up a small number of times. This sequence joins TRBV20-1 and TRBJ2-5, with TRBD2 identical over 11 bases. Germline V gene lookup returns CDR1 DFQATT and CDR2 SNEGSKA (reference sequence). There are 15 residues in the CDR3. V trimming: 6 bases; J trimming: 5 bases; junction bases outside the gene matches: 11. This chain's CDR3 is CSARGSSGGRETQYF. The CDR3 bases are TGCAGTGCGCGAGGTTCTAGCGGGGGGCGGGAGACCCAGTACTTC.

This clonotype came up a few times. This chain joins TRBV20-1 and TRBJ2-2; the match to TRBD2 covers 10 bases. J was trimmed by 7 bases and V by 4 bases; bases with no gene match: 12. This CDR3 spans 16 amino acids. Germline CDR1 and CDR2: DFQATT and SNEGSKA (reference sequence). CDR3 DNA: TGCAGTGCTACTGCTAGCGGGGGCCCCGGAGGCGGGGAGCTGTTTTTT. Its protein product is CSATASGGPGGGELFF.

This clonotype was observed many times. The V and J genes are TRBV4-2 and TRBJ2-1, with 10 positions matching TRBD2. In germline, CDR1 is LGHNA, CDR2 YNFKEQ. The junction had 13 bases not matched to a gene; V was cut back by 4 bases and J by 4 bases. The CDR3 contains 18 residues. CDR3 DNA: TGTGCCAGCAGCCGCACGTTACAAGCGGGGGGGGGATACAATGAGCAGTTCTTC. It translates to CASSRTLQAGGGYNEQFF.

This clonotype was detected many times. This chain joins TRBV27 and TRBJ2-2; 8 bases are shared with TRBD1. Germline assignment: CDR1 MNHEY and CDR2 SMNVEV (reference sequence). The CDR3 spans 16 residues. Trimming cost V 0 bases and J 6 bases; bases outside gene matches: 6. The CDR3 here is CASSLSRQGYAGELFF. The DNA for the CDR3 is TGTGCCAGCAGTTTATCGAGACAGGGGTACGCCGGGGAGCTGTTTTTT.

The chain has TRBV20-1 and TRBJ2-3; a possible D gene is TRBD2 (5 bases). Per the germline V gene, CDR1 is DFQATT and CDR2 is SNEGSKA (reference sequence). V shed 6 bases and J shed 0 bases, with 13 bases lying between them. There are 14 residues in the CDR3. CDR3: CSARRGYSTDTQYF. CDR3 sequence (DNA): TGCAGTGCCCGGCGCGGGTATAGCACAGATACGCAGTATTTT.

This clonotype was detected a few times. This chain links TRBV5-1 with TRBJ2-5, with 8 positions matching TRBD2. Trimming removed 7 bases from V and 5 bases from J; junction bases left unmatched: 10. The germline CDR1 and CDR2 sequences are SGHRS and YFSETQ. There are 14 residues in the CDR3. This chain's CDR3 is CASESNPGGETQYF. The CDR3 DNA sequence: TGCGCCAGCGAATCCAACCCGGGGGGGGAGACCCAGTACTTC.

The chain couples TRBV10-2 to TRBJ2-7; 7 nucleotides align to TRBD2. Per the germline V gene, CDR1 is WSHSY and CDR2 is SAAADI. Trimming at V came to 2 bases and at J to 3 bases, leaving 7 bases not matched to a gene. The CDR3 length is 15 residues. The CDR3 loop is CASSEVRTGGYEQYF. CDR3 coding DNA: TGCGCCAGCAGTGAGGTCCGGACGGGGGGCTACGAGCAGTACTTC.

The chain is built from TRBV30 and TRBJ2-3; D gene ambiguous. The ends were cut back, 2 bases at V and 4 bases at J, with 4 bases in the middle. Germline CDR1 GTSNPN, CDR2 SVGIG (reference sequence). This CDR3 comprises 11 residues. The CDR3 loop reads CAWSLSDTQYF. The CDR3 DNA sequence: TGTGCCTGGAGTTTATCAGATACGCAGTATTTT.

This clonotype was observed a handful of times. The chain uses TRBV29-1 and TRBJ1-6, with D uncertain. Deletions cut 4 bases from V and 6 bases from J, with 10 bases between. The CDR3 contains 13 residues. CDR1 is SQVTM and CDR2 is ANQGSEA in the germline V gene. In DNA, the CDR3 is TGCAGCGTTGCAGTCCAGAGTAATTCACCCCTCCACTTT. It encodes CSVAVQSNSPLHF.

This clonotype was seen more than once but under ten times. The rearrangement links TRBV12-3 or TRBV12-4 to TRBJ1-4; 10 nucleotides agree with TRBD1. After removal of 6 bases from V and 0 bases from J, the junction contained 7 bases not matched to a gene. This CDR3 spans 17 amino acids. For the CDR3, the DNA is TGTGCCAGCAGGCGGGGACAGGGGATTGCAACTAATGAAAAACTGTTTTTT. Translated, it gives CASRRGQGIATNEKLFF.

This sequence joins TRBV9 and TRBJ2-5; perhaps TRBD2 as D (5 bases). This CDR3 spans 12 amino acids. Germline loops: CDR1 SGDLS, CDR2 YYNGEE. Trimming removed 0 bases at V and 7 bases at J, with 7 bases between. The CDR3 bases are TGTGCCAGCAGCGTAGAAGGAGGGACCCAGTACTTC. Protein product: CASSVEGGTQYF.

The sample holds one count of this clonotype. At one boundary the junction diverges from the germline segment, which might be a read error. The rearrangement links TRBV4-3 to TRBJ1-2, with a tentative D call TRBD1 (5 bases). Germline CDR1 reads LGHNA; CDR2 reads YSLEER. The CDR3 is 15 amino acids. The CDR3 coding sequence is TGCGCCAGCAGCCAAGATTCGGGGCAGACCTATGGCTACAGCTTC. Amino acid sequence: CASSQDSGQTYGYSF.

This clonotype was seen a few times. The chain has TRBV12-3 or TRBV12-4 and TRBJ2-3; no clear D gene. The CDR3 has 12 residues. V was cut by 6 bases and J by 5 bases, with 9 bases left in between. CDR3 nucleotide sequence: TGTGCCAGCAGCCGCTTAGGAGATACGCAGTATTTT. Translating it yields CASSRLGDTQYF.

There are a few counts of this clonotype. The chain uses TRBV7-2 and TRBJ2-5; 10 nucleotides agree with TRBD1. Looked up from germline, CDR1 is SGHTA and CDR2 is FQGNSA. The CDR3 totals 16 residues. V trimming: 2 bases; J trimming: 5 bases; junction bases outside the gene matches: 8. The CDR3 here is CASSLWTGGLGETQYF. As DNA, the CDR3 is TGTGCCAGCAGCTTATGGACAGGGGGGCTGGGGGAGACCCAGTACTTC. Filled out from reference TRBV7-2 and TRBJ2-5, the complete variable domain reads GAGVSQSPSNKVTEKGKDVELRCDPISGHTALYWYRQSLGQGLEFLIYFQGNSAPDKSGLPSDRFSAERTGGSVSTLTIQRTQQEDSAVYLCASSLWTGGLGETQYFGPGTRLLVL.

This clonotype has just a few counts. Sequence at one end of the junction differs from germline and may be a read error. This sequence joins TRBV10-3 and TRBJ2-1; a weak D match, TRBD2 (5 bases). The CDR3 runs to 10 residues. CDR1 ENHRY and CDR2 SYGVKD come from the germline V gene. CDR3 in DNA: TGTGCCATCGGGCGGGCAGATCAACTCTTC. This codes for CAIGRADQLF.

The gene calls are TRBV6-6 and TRBJ2-5, with D maybe TRBD1 (7 bases). This CDR3 spans 15 amino acids. The V gene lost 10 bases and the J gene lost 5 bases, with 23 bases spanning the gap. The V gene's germline CDR1 is MNHNY and CDR2 SVGAGI (reference sequence). The chain's CDR3 is CANRQGPGEWETQYF. The CDR3 region has the DNA TGTGCCAACAGACAGGGTCCGGGGGAGTGGGAGACCCAGTACTTC.